This T cell receptor (beta chain) stems from a study of beta chain features in type 1 diabetes. Overall study results and limits: TCRB CDR3 length was moderately but significantly reduced in all four CD4+ subsets of Type 1 diabetes patients. Patients' naive, central memory and Treg TCRB repertoires seemed closer to one another than those of healthy donors.

This clone has a handful of counts. Its antigen is unidentified. TCRB transcripts that were expressed got sequenced, as all of the isolated RNA had been reverse transcribed. Naive, central memory and regulatory T cell samples produced a mean of roughly 3.9 million reads. The table came from immunoSEQ multiplex PCR; TCRdb's copy has only in-frame clones and leaves some out. The sample holds some 360,000 clones, 9.6% seen once. The sequence derives from a man aged 30 to 45 with type 1 diabetes. Material for sequencing was central memory CD4+ T cells from blood.

This chain's CDR3 is CASSRGDSVYNQPQHF. The CDR3 bases are TGTGCCAGCAGCCGCGGGGACAGTGTATACAATCAGCCCCAGCATTTT. V usage is TRBV7-9 and J usage is TRBJ1-5; 7 bases map to TRBD1. The CDR3 is made up of 16 amino acids. Germline-derived CDR1 and CDR2 are SEHNR and FQNEAQ (reference sequence). V trimming: 5 bases; J trimming: 3 bases; junction bases outside the gene matches: 10.